These 17 T cell receptor beta chains came from one sample sequenced in a study of blood T cell repertoires in acute mononucleosis. General study points: GLC-BM-specific selection apparently combined TCR alpha and beta motifs.

Assay used: immunoSEQ multiplex PCR; TCRdb lists only in-frame clones, some missing. The table records fewer than 2,500 clones, 65% to 70% of them present only once. Time point indicated: acute infectious mononucleosis, at clinical presentation within 2 weeks of symptom onset (visit 1). The sequencing here drew on EBV GLC epitope tetramer+ CD8+ T cells sorted from PBMCs, taken during acute infectious mononucleosis. Indicated subset: CD8 T cells binding tetramer with EBV BMLF1 280-288 peptide (GLC-BM). These receptors originate from a woman aged 18-30 years with infectious mononucleosis caused by EBV.

This clone was seen more than once but under ten times. The chain links TRBV27 to TRBJ2-7; D is unresolved. The CDR3 spans 10 residues. Trimming removed 6 bases from V and 3 bases from J, with 3 bases in between. The germline V gene has CDR1 MNHEY and CDR2 SMNVEV (reference sequence). DNA for the CDR3: TGTGCCAGCAGGCTCTACGAGCAGTACTTC. This translates into CASRLYEQYF.

This clone came up a few times. The V call is TRBV9, the J call TRBJ2-1; possibly TRBD2 for D (6 bases). CDR1 and CDR2 from the germline V gene are SGDLS and YYNGEE. This CDR3 is built from 13 residues. V shed 6 bases and J shed 8 bases, with 15 bases lying between them. The CDR3 bases are TGTGCCAGCAACGCAGCCGGAGGGGATGAGCAGTTCTTC. Encoded protein: CASNAAGGDEQFF. Supplemented by reference TRBV9 and TRBJ2-1, the full variable domain reads DSGVTQTPKHLITATGQRVTLRCSPRSGDLSVYWYQQSLDQGLQFLIQYYNGEERAKGNILERFSAQQFPDLHSELNLSSLELGDSALYFCASNAAGGDEQFFGPGTRLTVL.

The V gene is TRBV25-1, the J gene TRBJ2-7; 10 bases fit TRBD1. The CDR3 loop spans 15 amino acids. J lost 3 bases, V lost 6 bases, and 8 bases had no gene match. Germline CDR1 and CDR2: MGHDK and SYGVNS. This chain's CDR3 is CASSQGTGEGYEQYF. The CDR3 coding sequence is TGTGCCAGCAGCCAGGGGACAGGGGAGGGCTACGAGCAGTACTTC.

Points on this clone: This likely came from a read error, as a far larger clone is one base away. This sequence joins TRBV29-1 and TRBJ1-4; the D gene is possibly TRBD1 (6 bases). Germline V gives CDR1 SQVTM, CDR2 ANQGSEA. The CDR3 covers 14 residues. Trimming shortened V by 4 bases and J by 1 base, and 10 bases separated the two germline ends. Written as DNA, the CDR3 is TGCAGCGTTGGGCCACAGGGAACTAATGAAAAACTGTTTTTT. Amino acids: CSVGPQGTNEKLFF.

Concerning this clone itself: Mismatch with germline at one junction end may stem from a read error. The genes are TRBV29-1 and TRBJ1-4; 12 positions match TRBD1. The CDR3 is 14 residues long. CDR1 and CDR2 (germline): SQVTM, ANQGSEA. CDR3 sequence (DNA): TGCAGCGTGGGGACAGGGGGCACTTATGAAAATCTGTTTTTT. Amino acid sequence: CSVGTGGTYENLFF.

By share, this clone ranks as large. This sample includes further DNA sequences coding for the same CDR3. The chain carries TRBV6-5 and TRBJ2-5; 8 bases are shared with TRBD1. Germline V gene sequence: CDR1 MNHEY, CDR2 SVGAGI. Unmatched junction bases numbered 5, after V lost 6 bases and J lost 2 bases. CDR3 size: 14 residues. DNA for the CDR3: TGTGCCAGCAGACAATGGACAGGGCAAGAGACCCAGTACTTC. The encoded protein is CASRQWTGQETQYF.

The chain recombines TRBV5-5 with TRBJ2-7; D tentatively fits TRBD1 or TRBD2 (6 bases each). Trimming took off 4 bases at V and 2 bases at J, with 19 bases between the two ends. The CDR3 is made up of 16 amino acids. Per germline, CDR1 SGHKS and CDR2 YYEKEE (reference sequence). CDR3 amino acids: CASSPPGAGMAYEQYF. DNA for the CDR3: TGTGCCAGCAGCCCGCCGGGGGCAGGGATGGCCTACGAGCAGTACTTC. Drawing the rest from reference TRBV5-5 and TRBJ2-7, the complete variable domain is DAGVTQSPTHLIKTRGQQVTLRCSPISGHKSVSWYQQVLGQGPQFIFQYYEKEERGRGNFPDRFSARQFPNYSSELNVNALLLGDSALYLCASSPPGAGMAYEQYFGPGTRLTVT.

This chain connects TRBV7-4 to TRBJ2-3; maybe TRBD1 (5 bases). Germline lookup yields CDR1 SGHVT and CDR2 SQSDAQ. V lost 4 bases and J 14 bases, leaving 16 bases between the germline ends. CDR3 length: 12 amino acids. The CDR3 spells CASSYPGIPLYF. CDR3 nucleotide sequence: TGTGCCAGCAGCTACCCAGGGATACCCTTGTATTTT.

The J gene is TRBJ2-7, the V gene TRBV6-5; the D is unclear. The CDR3 is made up of 14 amino acids. Per germline, CDR1 MNHEY and CDR2 SVGAGI. V shed 8 bases and J shed 3 bases, with 17 bases lying between them. In nucleotides, the CDR3 is TGTGCCAGCGCGGACGGTGCTAAGATCTACGAGCAGTACTTC. It translates to CASADGAKIYEQYF.

V is TRBV7-7 and J is TRBJ1-2; the D gene is possibly TRBD1 (6 bases). V was pared by 1 base and J by 3 bases, with 9 bases between. The CDR3 is 14 residues long. Germline-derived CDR1 and CDR2 are SSHAT and FNYEAQ (reference sequence). The CDR3 is CASSLVAGDYGYTF. In DNA form, the CDR3 reads TGTGCCAGCAGCTTAGTCGCAGGGGACTATGGCTACACCTTC.

Concerning this clone itself: No DNA is shown, since the ends of the CDR3 on it are uncertain; the CDR3 is the one TCRdb lists. In the same sample, other DNA sequences code for this CDR3. The V call is TRBV29-1, the J call TRBJ1-4; TRBD1, as called in the table, went unchecked against the DNA. The CDR3 is 14 amino acids in total, end residues counted. Germline V CDR1 and CDR2: SQVTM, ANQGSEA. The CDR3 sequence: CSVGHRELMKNCFF.

The V call is TRBV23-1, the J call TRBJ2-3, with D perhaps matching TRBD2 (5 bases). TRBV23-1 carries the ORF label, with uncertain function. This CDR3 has 18 amino acids. The V and J ends lost 8 bases and 7 bases respectively, with 31 bases between them. The CDR3 reads CASSLTITSLPVNHTQYF. For the CDR3, the DNA is TGCGCCAGCTCCCTGACTATAACCAGCCTCCCTGTGAACCATACGCAGTATTTT.

This chain links TRBV27 with TRBJ2-2; no definite D call. V gave up 6 bases and J gave up 6 bases, with 17 bases separating them. Germline CDR1 and CDR2: MNHEY and SMNVEV (reference sequence). This CDR3 is 15 amino acids long. The CDR3 region has the DNA TGTGCCAGCAGCGCTGGACGGGTCTCACCCGGGGAGCTGTTTTTT. This codes for CASSAGRVSPGELFF.

The V and J genes are TRBV14 and TRBJ2-7; TRBD2 agrees at 7 bases. Germline CDR1 SGHDN, CDR2 FVKESK. V was clipped by 2 bases and J by 5 bases; unmatched bases: 6. The CDR3 consists of 14 residues. CDR3 protein: CASSQSPGGNEQYF. Written as DNA, the CDR3 is TGTGCCAGCAGCCAATCGCCGGGGGGAAACGAGCAGTACTTC.

This chain uses TRBV7-2 with TRBJ2-7; D gene ambiguous. Germline V gives CDR1 SGHTA, CDR2 FQGNSA. Trimming removed 6 bases at V and 3 bases at J, with 3 bases between. The CDR3 loop spans 10 amino acids. CDR3 in DNA: TGTGCCAGCAGGCTCTACGAGCAGTACTTC. It codes for CASRLYEQYF. Full variable domain (missing parts from reference TRBV7-2 and TRBJ2-7): GAGVSQSPSNKVTEKGKDVELRCDPISGHTALYWYRQSLGQGLEFLIYFQGNSAPDKSGLPSDRFSAERTGGSVSTLTIQRTQQEDSAVYLCASRLYEQYFGPGTRLTVT.

Worth noting for this clone: The DNA is omitted, as the CDR3 cannot be located on it reliably, and the CDR3 follows TCRdb's listing. The gene calls are TRBV2 and TRBJ2-2; TRBD1, the table's D call, was not compared with the DNA. CDR1 SNHLY and CDR2 FYNNEI come from the germline V gene. The CDR3 length equals 16 residues, ends included. The chain's CDR3 is CASRGGQVNPGELFFF.

About this clone itself: Here the CDR3 omits its conserved ending phenylalanine or tryptophan, so a read error is the likely source. The chain has TRBV29-1 and TRBJ1-2; 10 nucleotides match TRBD1. Germline assignment: CDR1 SQVTM and CDR2 ANQGSEA. The CDR3 totals 12 residues. V shed 6 bases and J 5 bases; nucleotides not matched to a gene: 3. The CDR3 here is CSVDRGFYGYTI. CDR3 DNA: TGCAGCGTGGACAGGGGGTTTTATGGCTACACCATC.